These 18 T cell receptor beta chains came from one sample sequenced in a study of cytomegalovirus exposure and HLA in healthy donors. Primers: 60 Vbeta forward and 13 Jbeta reverse. Method: immunoSEQ multiplex PCR; TCRdb's copy keeps in-frame clones and lacks some. The repertoire has around 210,000 clones, roughly 78% of them found once; the top ten carry about 0.47%. Sequencing was carried out using PBMCs. The receptors come from a boy aged 5-17 years in good health and CMV-seronegative.

This chain connects TRBV11-3 to TRBJ2-5; 8 bases agree with TRBD2. This CDR3 contains 16 residues. V was clipped by 5 bases and J by 2 bases; unmatched bases: 10. CDR1 is SGHNT, CDR2 YENEEA, per germline. CDR3 region: CASSPGGVRAQETQYF. The DNA for the CDR3 is TGTGCCAGCAGCCCCGGGGGGGTGAGGGCACAAGAGACCCAGTACTTC. Drawing the rest from reference TRBV11-3 and TRBJ2-5, the complete variable domain is EAGVVQSPRYKIIEKKQPVAFWCNPISGHNTLYWYLQNLGQGPELLIRYENEEAVDDSQLPKDRFSAERLKGVDSTLKIQPAELGDSAVYLCASSPGGVRAQETQYFGPGTRLLVL.

The chain employs TRBV5-6 and TRBJ1-5; a weak D match, TRBD1 (5 bases). The CDR3 sequence is 16 residues long. CDR1 SGHDT and CDR2 YYEEEE come from the germline V gene. V lost 3 bases to trimming and J lost 1 base, with 14 bases between them. The CDR3 protein is CASSSLTTESNQPQHF. Written as DNA, the CDR3 is TGTGCCAGCAGCTCACTAACGACAGAAAGCAATCAGCCCCAGCATTTT.

This clone was detected only once. This sequence joins TRBV6-1 and TRBJ2-1, with a tentative D call TRBD2 (6 bases). V was trimmed by 1 base and J by 14 bases, leaving 18 bases between them. The CDR3 totals 14 residues. Per germline, CDR1 MNHNS and CDR2 SASEGT. The CDR3 is CASSEVGRAGREFF. Here the CDR3 DNA reads TGTGCCAGCAGTGAAGTAGGTAGGGCGGGACGGGAGTTCTTC.

The rearrangement links TRBV5-1 to TRBJ1-1; D is uncertain. Germline values: CDR1 SGHRS, CDR2 YFSETQ. Trimming took 4 bases from V and 4 from J, leaving 17 bases between them. This CDR3 is built from 15 residues. Written as DNA, the CDR3 is TGCGCCAGCAGCCCGGAGTTAAGGAGAGGCACTGAAGCTTTCTTT. Translated, it gives CASSPELRRGTEAFF.

V and J are TRBV6-1 and TRBJ2-1; 10 positions match TRBD2. Germline CDR1 and CDR2: MNHNS and SASEGT. V lost 5 bases, J lost 7 bases, and 8 bases stayed unmatched. CDR3 length: 15 residues. The CDR3 DNA reads TGTGCCAGCAGTCCACTAGCGGGAAATTCTAATGAGCAGTTCTTC. Translated, it gives CASSPLAGNSNEQFF.

This chain uses TRBV11-2 with TRBJ1-6; tentative D call: TRBD1 (5 bases). Trimming took 3 bases from V and 5 from J, leaving 8 bases between them. The CDR3 has 14 amino acids. From germline, CDR1 is SGHAT and CDR2 FQNNGV. The CDR3: CASSFVGDNSPLHF. CDR3 coding DNA: TGTGCCAGCAGCTTCGTAGGGGATAATTCACCCCTCCACTTT.

The V gene is TRBV19, the J gene TRBJ1-1; no reliable D call. Germline CDR1 LNHDA, CDR2 SQIVND (reference sequence). V lost 5 bases to trimming and J lost 5 bases, with 9 bases between them. This CDR3 region has 12 residues. The CDR3 loop is CASSPGWTEAFF. The CDR3, as DNA: TGTGCCAGTAGTCCGGGGTGGACTGAAGCTTTCTTT.

This clone occurred a few times. J is TRBJ1-1 and V is TRBV5-1; D possibly corresponds to TRBD1 (5 bases). This CDR3 comprises 13 residues. V was trimmed by 7 bases and J by 2 bases, leaving 12 bases between them. Germline loops: CDR1 SGHRS, CDR2 YFSETQ. The CDR3 coding sequence is TGCGCCAGCTCCATGGGGGGAAACACTGAAGCTTTCTTT. Its translation is CASSMGGNTEAFF.

This chain joins TRBV7-9 and TRBJ1-2; 9 bases fit TRBD1. V shed 5 bases and J 2 bases; nucleotides not matched to a gene: 9. The CDR3 length is 16 residues. CDR1 is SEHNR, CDR2 FQNEAQ, per germline (reference sequence). The CDR3 bases are TGTGCCAGCAGCATCCCGGACAGGGGAACAAACTATGGCTACACCTTC. Translation gives CASSIPDRGTNYGYTF.

This rearrangement joins TRBV11-2 to TRBJ1-3, with a tentative D call TRBD1 (6 bases). V dropped 2 bases and J dropped 4 bases, with 12 bases sitting between them. Germline V gene sequence: CDR1 SGHAT, CDR2 FQNNGV. The CDR3 is 15 amino acids. CDR3 sequence reads: CASSLRQGPGNTIYF. CDR3 DNA: TGTGCCAGCAGCTTAAGGCAGGGGCCAGGAAACACCATATATTTT.

This clone was seen only a few times. The rearrangement uses TRBV7-9 and TRBJ2-3, with a tentative D call TRBD1 (6 bases). Per germline, CDR1 SEHNR and CDR2 FQNEAQ (reference sequence). Trimming removed 5 bases from V and 4 bases from J, with 16 bases in between. The CDR3 covers 15 residues. The chain's CDR3 is CASSIGTSRADTQYF. CDR3 coding DNA: TGTGCCAGCAGCATCGGGACATCGAGGGCAGATACGCAGTATTTT.

This chain joins TRBV6-5 and TRBJ1-1, with D tentatively TRBD1 (6 bases). The CDR3 runs to 15 residues. V shed 0 bases and J shed 8 bases, with 16 bases lying between them. Germline CDR1 MNHEY, CDR2 SVGAGI. CDR3 nucleotide sequence: TGTGCCAGCAGTTACTCAAGGGGGGGTCACTTAGAAGCTTTCTTT. It encodes CASSYSRGGHLEAFF.

The rearrangement links TRBV27 to TRBJ2-7, with TRBD1 identical over 8 bases. V was pared by 2 bases and J by 0 bases, with 6 bases of the junction left unmatched. The CDR3 is 16 amino acids. The germline V gene has CDR1 MNHEY and CDR2 SMNVEV (reference sequence). The CDR3 reads CASSLGTGFSSYEQYF. DNA of the CDR3: TGTGCCAGCAGTTTAGGGACAGGATTTAGCTCCTACGAGCAGTACTTC.

The rearrangement uses TRBV6-5 and TRBJ2-1; no firm D call. The germline V and J ends were trimmed by 0 bases and 7 bases, with 4 bases remaining between them. Per the germline V gene, CDR1 is MNHEY and CDR2 is SVGAGI. The CDR3 totals 12 residues. CDR3 loop: CASSYSLNEQFF. In DNA form, the CDR3 reads TGTGCCAGCAGTTACTCTTTAAATGAGCAGTTCTTC.

The J gene is TRBJ2-1, the V gene TRBV7-2; D is possibly TRBD2 (6 bases). Germline lookup yields CDR1 SGHTA and CDR2 FQGNSA. This CDR3 contains 13 residues. Trimming cost V 4 bases and J 13 bases, with 17 bases left between them. CDR3 DNA: TGTGCCAGCAGCTACCTCCAGGGAGGCGGACAGTTCTTC. This encodes CASSYLQGGGQFF. Combining the CDR3 with reference TRBV7-2 and TRBJ2-1 gives the whole variable domain GAGVSQSPSNKVTEKGKDVELRCDPISGHTALYWYRQSLGQGLEFLIYFQGNSAPDKSGLPSDRFSAERTGGSVSTLTIQRTQQEDSAVYLCASSYLQGGGQFFGPGTRLTVL.

The chain employs TRBV30 and TRBJ1-3; 7 nucleotides line up with TRBD1. V lost 5 bases and J lost 3; bases outside the gene matches: 1. The V gene's germline CDR1 is GTSNPN and CDR2 SVGIG (reference sequence). The CDR3 runs to 12 residues. CDR3 residues: CAWDRDGNTIYF. The CDR3 nucleotides read TGTGCCTGGGACAGGGATGGAAACACCATATATTTT.

This chain uses TRBV6-1 with TRBJ1-1; 7 positions agree with TRBD1. CDR3 size: 13 residues. Germline V gene sequence: CDR1 MNHNS, CDR2 SASEGT. After removal of 7 bases from V and 5 bases from J, the junction contained 7 bases not matched to a gene. CDR3 loop: CASTRTGRTEAFF. Here the CDR3 DNA reads TGTGCCAGCACGAGGACAGGTAGGACTGAAGCTTTCTTT.

The chain is built from TRBV5-4 and TRBJ2-6; tentative D call: TRBD1 (6 bases). The germline gives CDR1 SGHNT, CDR2 YYREEE (reference sequence). V was clipped by 2 bases and J by 4 bases, with 13 bases between them. The CDR3 spans 16 residues. CDR3 DNA sequence: TGTGCCAGCAGCTTCCAGGGGCGGATAGGGGCCAACGTCCTGACTTTC. Translated, it gives CASSFQGRIGANVLTF.